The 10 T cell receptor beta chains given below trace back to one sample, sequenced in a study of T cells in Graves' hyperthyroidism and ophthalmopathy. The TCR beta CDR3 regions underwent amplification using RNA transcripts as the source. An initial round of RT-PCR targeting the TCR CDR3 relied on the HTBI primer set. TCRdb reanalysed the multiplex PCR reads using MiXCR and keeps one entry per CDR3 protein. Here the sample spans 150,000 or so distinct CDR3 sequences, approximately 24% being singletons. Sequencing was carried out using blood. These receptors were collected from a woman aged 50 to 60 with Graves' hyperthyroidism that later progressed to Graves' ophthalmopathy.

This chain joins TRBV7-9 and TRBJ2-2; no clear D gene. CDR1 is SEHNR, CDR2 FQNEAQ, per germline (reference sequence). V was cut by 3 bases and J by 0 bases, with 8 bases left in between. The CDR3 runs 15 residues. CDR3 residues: CASSFDAANTGELFF. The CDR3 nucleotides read TGTGCCAGCAGCTTCGACGCAGCGAACACCGGGGAGCTGTTTTTT. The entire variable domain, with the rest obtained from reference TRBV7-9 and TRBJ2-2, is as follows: DTGVSQNPRHKITKRGQNVTFRCDPISEHNRLYWYRQTLGQGPEFLTYFQNEAQLEKSRLLSDRFSAERPKGSFSTLEIQRTEQGDSAMYLCASSFDAANTGELFFGEGSRLTVL.

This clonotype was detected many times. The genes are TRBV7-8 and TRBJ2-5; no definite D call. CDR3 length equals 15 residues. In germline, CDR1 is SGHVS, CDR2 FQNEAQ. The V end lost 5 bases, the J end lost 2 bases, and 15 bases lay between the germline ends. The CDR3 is CASSKGRTGQETQYF. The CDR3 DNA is TGTGCCAGCAGCAAAGGACGGACCGGTCAAGAGACCCAGTACTTC.

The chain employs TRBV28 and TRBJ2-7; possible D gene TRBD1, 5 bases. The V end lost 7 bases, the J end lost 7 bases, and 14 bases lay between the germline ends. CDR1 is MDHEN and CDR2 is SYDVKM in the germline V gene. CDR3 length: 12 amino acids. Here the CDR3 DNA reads TGTGCCAGCACAGGGCCGTTCGAAGAGCAGTACTTC. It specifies CASTGPFEEQYF.

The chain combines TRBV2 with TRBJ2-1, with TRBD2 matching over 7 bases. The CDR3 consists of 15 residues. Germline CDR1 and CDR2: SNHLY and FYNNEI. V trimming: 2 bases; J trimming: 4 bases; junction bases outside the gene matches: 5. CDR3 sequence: CASSERLAEYNEQFF. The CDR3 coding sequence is TGTGCCAGCAGTGAACGCCTAGCGGAATACAATGAGCAGTTCTTC. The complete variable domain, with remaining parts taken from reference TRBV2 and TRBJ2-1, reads EPEVTQTPSHQVTQMGQEVILRCVPISNHLYFYWYRQILGQKVEFLVSFYNNEISEKSEIFDDQFSVERPDGSNFTLKIRSTKLEDSAMYFCASSERLAEYNEQFFGPGTRLTVL.

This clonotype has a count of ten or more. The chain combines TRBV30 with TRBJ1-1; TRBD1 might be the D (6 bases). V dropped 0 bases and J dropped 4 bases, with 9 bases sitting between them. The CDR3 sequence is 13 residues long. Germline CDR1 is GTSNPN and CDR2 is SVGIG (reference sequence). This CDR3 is CAWSVMGATEAFF. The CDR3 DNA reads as TGTGCCTGGAGTGTAATGGGGGCCACTGAAGCTTTCTTT.

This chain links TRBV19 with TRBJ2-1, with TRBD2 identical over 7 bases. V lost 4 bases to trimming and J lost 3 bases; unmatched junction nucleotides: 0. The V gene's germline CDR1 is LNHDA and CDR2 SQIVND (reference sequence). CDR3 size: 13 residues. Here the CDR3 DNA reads TGTGCCAGTAGTAGGGACTACTACAATGAGCAGTTCTTC. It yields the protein CASSRDYYNEQFF.

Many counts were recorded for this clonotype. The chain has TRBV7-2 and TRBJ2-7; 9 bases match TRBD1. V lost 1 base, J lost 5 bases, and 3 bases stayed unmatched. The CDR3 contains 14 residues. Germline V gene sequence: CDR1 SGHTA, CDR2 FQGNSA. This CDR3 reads CASSLDNRGHEQYF. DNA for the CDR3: TGTGCCAGCAGCTTAGATAACAGGGGGCACGAGCAGTACTTC.

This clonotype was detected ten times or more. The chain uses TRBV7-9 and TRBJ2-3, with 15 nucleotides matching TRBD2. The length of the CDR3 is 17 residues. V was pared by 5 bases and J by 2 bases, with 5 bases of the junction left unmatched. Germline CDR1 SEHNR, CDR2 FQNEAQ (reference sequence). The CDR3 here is CASSPGTSGGITDTQYF. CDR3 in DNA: TGTGCCAGCAGCCCCGGGACTAGCGGGGGGATCACAGATACGCAGTATTTT.

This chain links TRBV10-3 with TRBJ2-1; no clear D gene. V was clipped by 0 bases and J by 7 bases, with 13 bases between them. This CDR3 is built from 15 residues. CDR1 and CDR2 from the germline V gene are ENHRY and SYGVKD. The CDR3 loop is CAISESGGASNEQFF. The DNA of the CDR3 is TGTGCCATCAGTGAGTCGGGCGGAGCCTCGAATGAGCAGTTCTTC.

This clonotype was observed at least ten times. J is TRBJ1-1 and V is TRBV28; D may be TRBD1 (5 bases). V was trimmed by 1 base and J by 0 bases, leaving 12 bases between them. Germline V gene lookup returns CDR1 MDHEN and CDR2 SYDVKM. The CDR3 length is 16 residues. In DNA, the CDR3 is TGTGCCAGCAGTTTATACGCCAAGGGGTTGAACACTGAAGCTTTCTTT. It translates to CASSLYAKGLNTEAFF.